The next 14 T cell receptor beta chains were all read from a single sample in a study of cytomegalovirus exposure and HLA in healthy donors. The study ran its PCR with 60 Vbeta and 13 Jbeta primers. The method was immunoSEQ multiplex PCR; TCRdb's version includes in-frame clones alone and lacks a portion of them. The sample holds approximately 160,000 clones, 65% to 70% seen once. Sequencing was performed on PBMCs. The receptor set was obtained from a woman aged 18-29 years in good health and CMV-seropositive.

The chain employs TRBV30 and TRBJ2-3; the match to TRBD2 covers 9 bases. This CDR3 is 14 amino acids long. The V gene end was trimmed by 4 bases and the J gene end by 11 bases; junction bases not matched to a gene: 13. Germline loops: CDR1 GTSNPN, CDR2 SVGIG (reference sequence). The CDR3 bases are TGTGCCTGGAATCGTGCGGGGGGGCTTATCGTGCAGTATTTT. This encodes CAWNRAGGLIVQYF.

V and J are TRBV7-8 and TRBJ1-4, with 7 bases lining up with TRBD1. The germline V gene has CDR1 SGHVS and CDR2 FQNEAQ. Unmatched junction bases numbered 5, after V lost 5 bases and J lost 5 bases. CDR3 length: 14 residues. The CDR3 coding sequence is TGTGCCAGCAGCCACCGGGACAGAAATGAAAAACTGTTTTTT. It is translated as CASSHRDRNEKLFF.

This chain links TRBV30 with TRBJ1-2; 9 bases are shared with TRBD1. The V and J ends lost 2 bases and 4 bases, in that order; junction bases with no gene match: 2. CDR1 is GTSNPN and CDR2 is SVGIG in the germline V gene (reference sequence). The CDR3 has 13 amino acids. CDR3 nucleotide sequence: TGTGCCTGGAGTACAGGGGGCGGCTATGGCTACACCTTC. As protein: CAWSTGGGYGYTF.

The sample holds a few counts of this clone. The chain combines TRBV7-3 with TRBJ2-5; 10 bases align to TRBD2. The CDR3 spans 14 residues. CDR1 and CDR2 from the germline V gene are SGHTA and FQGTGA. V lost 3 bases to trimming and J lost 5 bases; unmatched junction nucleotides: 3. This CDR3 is CASSLGLASETQYF. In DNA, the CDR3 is TGTGCCAGCAGCTTGGGACTAGCGTCGGAGACCCAGTACTTC.

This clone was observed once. CDR3 in amino acids: CASRGETGSEQYF. CDR3 bases: TGTGCCAGCAGGGGGGAGACAGGTTCCGAGCAGTACTTC. J is TRBJ2-7 and V is TRBV13; D is perhaps TRBD1 (6 bases). V gave up 6 bases and J gave up 6 bases, with 15 bases separating them. The length of the CDR3 is 13 residues. Per germline, CDR1 PRHDT and CDR2 FYEKMQ (reference sequence).

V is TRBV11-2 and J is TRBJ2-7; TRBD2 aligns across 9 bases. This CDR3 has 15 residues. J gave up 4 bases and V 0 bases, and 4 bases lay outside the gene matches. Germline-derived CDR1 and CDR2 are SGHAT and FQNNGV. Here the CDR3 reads CASSLELAGLYEQYF. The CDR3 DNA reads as TGTGCCAGCAGCTTAGAGCTAGCGGGATTGTACGAGCAGTACTTC.

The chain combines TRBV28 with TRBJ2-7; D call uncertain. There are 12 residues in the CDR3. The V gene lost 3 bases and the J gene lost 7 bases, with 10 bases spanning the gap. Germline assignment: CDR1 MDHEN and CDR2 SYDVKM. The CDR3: CASSFVSSEQYF. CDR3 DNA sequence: TGTGCCAGCAGTTTTGTATCCTCGGAGCAGTACTTC.

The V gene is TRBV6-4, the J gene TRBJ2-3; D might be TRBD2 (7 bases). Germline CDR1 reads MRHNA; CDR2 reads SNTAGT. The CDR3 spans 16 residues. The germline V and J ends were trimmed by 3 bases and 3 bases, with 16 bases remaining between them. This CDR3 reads CASSDSSEGGTDTQYF. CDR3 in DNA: TGTGCCAGCAGTGATTCGTCGGAGGGGGGGACAGATACGCAGTATTTT.

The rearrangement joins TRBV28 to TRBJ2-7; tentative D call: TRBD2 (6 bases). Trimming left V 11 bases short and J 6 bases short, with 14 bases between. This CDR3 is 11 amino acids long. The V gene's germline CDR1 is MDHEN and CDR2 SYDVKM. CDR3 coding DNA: TGTGCCGCACTCGGCGGGACCGAGCAGTACTTC. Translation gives CAALGGTEQYF.

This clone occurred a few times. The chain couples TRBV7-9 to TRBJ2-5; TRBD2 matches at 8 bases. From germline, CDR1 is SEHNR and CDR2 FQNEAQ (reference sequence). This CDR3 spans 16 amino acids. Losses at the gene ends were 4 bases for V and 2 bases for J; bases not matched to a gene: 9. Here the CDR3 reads CASSSSGTRRQETQYF. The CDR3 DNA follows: TGTGCCAGCAGCTCATCCGGGACTAGAAGGCAAGAGACCCAGTACTTC.

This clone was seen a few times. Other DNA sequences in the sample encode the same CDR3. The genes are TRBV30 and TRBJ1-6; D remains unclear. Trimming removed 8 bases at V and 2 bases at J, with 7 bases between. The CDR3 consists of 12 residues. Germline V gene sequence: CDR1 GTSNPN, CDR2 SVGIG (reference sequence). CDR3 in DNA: TGTGCCGGTAGCCCCTATAATTCACCCCTCCACTTT. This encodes CAGSPYNSPLHF.

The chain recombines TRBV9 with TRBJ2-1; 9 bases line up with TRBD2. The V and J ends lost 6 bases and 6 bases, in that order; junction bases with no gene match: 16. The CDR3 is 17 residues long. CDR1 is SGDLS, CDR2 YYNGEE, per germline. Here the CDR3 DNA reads TGTGCCAGCATCCCATTGCTTCGTCTAGCGGGGTGCAATGAGCAGTTCTTC. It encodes CASIPLLRLAGCNEQFF. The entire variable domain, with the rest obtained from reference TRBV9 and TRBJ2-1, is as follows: DSGVTQTPKHLITATGQRVTLRCSPRSGDLSVYWYQQSLDQGLQFLIQYYNGEERAKGNILERFSAQQFPDLHSELNLSSLELGDSALYFCASIPLLRLAGCNEQFFGPGTRLTVL.

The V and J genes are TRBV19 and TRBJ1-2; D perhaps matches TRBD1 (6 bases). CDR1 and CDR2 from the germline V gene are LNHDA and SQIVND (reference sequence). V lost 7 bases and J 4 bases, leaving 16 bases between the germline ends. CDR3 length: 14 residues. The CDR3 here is CASTWTSGAYGYTF. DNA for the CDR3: TGTGCCAGTACCTGGACCTCAGGGGCCTATGGCTACACCTTC.

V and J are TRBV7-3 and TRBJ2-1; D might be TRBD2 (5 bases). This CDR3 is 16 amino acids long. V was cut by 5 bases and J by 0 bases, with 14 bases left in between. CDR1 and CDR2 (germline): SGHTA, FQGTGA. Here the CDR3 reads CASSKLAASSYNEQFF. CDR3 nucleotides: TGTGCCAGCAGCAAGCTAGCTGCGAGCTCCTACAATGAGCAGTTCTTC.